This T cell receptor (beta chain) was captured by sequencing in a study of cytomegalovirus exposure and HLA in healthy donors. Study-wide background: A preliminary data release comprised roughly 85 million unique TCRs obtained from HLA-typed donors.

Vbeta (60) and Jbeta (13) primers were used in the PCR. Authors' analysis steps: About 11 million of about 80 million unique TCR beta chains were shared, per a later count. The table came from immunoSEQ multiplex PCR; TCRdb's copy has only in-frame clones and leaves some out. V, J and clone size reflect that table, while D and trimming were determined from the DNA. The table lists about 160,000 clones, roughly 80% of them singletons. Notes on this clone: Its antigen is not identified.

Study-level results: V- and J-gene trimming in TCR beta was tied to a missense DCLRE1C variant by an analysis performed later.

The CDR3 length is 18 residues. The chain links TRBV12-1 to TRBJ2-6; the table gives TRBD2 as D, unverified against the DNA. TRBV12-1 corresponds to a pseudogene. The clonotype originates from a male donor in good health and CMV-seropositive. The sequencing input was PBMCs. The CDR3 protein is CASSLGLAESSGANVLTF. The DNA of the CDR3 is TGTGCCAGCAGCCTAGGACTAGCGGAGAGCTCTGGGGCCAACGTCCTGACTTTC.